The source of this T cell receptor (beta chain) is a study of T cell changes during pregnancy in multiple sclerosis. CDR3 length: 20 amino acids. Germline V lookup: CDR1 KGHSH, CDR2 LQKENI. After removal of 3 bases from V and 0 bases from J, the junction contained 11 bases not matched to a gene. Sequencing was performed with immunoSEQ multiplex PCR; in TCRdb, only in-frame clones are kept and a portion is missing. The sample shows more than 55,000 clones, about 92% of them seen only once. Sequencing was performed on peripheral blood, taken in the third trimester of pregnancy. The sequence was collected from a female donor in good health, enrolled as a control in a pregnancy study. The chain recombines TRBV18 with TRBJ2-3, with 14 bases lining up with TRBD2. The CDR3 bases are TGTGCCAGCTCACCCCGGACTAGCGGGGGGACTACCACTAGCACAGATACGCAGTATTTT. Encoded protein: CASSPRTSGGTTTSTDTQYF.